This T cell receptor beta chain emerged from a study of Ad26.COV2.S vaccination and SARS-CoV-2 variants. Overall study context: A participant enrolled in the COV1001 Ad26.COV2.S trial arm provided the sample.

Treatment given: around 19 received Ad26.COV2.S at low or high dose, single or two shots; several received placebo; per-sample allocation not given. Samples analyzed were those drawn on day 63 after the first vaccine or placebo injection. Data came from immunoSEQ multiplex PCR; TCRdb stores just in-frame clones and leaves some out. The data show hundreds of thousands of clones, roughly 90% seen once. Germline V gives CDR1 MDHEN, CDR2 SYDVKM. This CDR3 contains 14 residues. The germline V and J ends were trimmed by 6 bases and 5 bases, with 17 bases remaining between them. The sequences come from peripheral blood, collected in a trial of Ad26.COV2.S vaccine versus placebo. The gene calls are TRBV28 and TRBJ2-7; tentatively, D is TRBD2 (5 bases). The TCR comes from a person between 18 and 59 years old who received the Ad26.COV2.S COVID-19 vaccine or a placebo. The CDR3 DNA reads TGTGCCAGCAGAGTCGGGCCGGCGGGCGACGAGCAGTACTTC. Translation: CASRVGPAGDEQYF.